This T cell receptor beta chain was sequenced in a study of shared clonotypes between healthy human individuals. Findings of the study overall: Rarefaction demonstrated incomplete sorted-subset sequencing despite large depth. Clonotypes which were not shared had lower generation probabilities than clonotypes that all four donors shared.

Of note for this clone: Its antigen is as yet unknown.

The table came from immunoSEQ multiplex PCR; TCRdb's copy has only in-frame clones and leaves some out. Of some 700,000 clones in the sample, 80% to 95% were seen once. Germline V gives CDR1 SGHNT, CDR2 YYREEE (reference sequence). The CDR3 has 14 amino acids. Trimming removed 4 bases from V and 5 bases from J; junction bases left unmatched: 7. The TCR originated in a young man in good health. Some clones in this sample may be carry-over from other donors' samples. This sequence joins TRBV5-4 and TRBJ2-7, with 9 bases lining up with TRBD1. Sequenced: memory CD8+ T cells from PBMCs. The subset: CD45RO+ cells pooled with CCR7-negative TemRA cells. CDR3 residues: CASSATGGGDEQYF. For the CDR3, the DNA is TGTGCCAGCAGCGCGACAGGGGGAGGAGACGAGCAGTACTTC.